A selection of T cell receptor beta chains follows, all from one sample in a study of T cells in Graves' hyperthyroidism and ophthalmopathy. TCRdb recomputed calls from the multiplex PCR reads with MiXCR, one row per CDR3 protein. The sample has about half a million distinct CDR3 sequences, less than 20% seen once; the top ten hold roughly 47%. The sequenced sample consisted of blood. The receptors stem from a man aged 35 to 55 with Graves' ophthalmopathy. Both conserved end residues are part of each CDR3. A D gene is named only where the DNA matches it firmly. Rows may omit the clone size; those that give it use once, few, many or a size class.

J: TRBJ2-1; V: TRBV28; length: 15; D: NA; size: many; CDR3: CASSLAGRPSNEQFF; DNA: TGTGCCAGCAGTTTAGCCGGGAGACCCAGCAATGAGCAGTTCTTC
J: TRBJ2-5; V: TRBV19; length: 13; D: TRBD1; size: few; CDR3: CASSGQDQETQYF; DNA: TGTGCCAGTAGCGGACAGGACCAAGAGACCCAGTACTTC
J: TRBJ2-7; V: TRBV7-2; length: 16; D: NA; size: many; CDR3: CASSPGGASGRGEQYF; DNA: TGTGCCAGCAGCCCAGGGGGCGCTAGCGGAAGGGGCGAGCAGTACTTC
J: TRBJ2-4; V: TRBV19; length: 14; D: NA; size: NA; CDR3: CASSESSGTNIQYF; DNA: TGTGCCAGTAGTGAAAGTTCCGGGACAAACATTCAGTACTTC
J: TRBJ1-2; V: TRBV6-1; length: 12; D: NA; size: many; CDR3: CASRWPGVGYTF; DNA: TGTGCCAGCAGGTGGCCTGGTGTGGGCTACACCTTC
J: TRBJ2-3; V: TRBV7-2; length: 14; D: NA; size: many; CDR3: CASSPRTQADTQYF; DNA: TGTGCCAGCAGCCCGAGGACGCAGGCAGATACGCAGTATTTT
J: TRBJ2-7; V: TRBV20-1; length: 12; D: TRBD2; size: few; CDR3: CSGRGGADEQYF; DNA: TGCAGTGGTCGCGGGGGGGCAGACGAGCAGTACTTC
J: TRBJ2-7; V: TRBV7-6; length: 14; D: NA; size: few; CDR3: CASSARRSSYEQYF; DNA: TGTGCCAGCAGCGCAAGAAGAAGCTCCTACGAGCAGTACTTC
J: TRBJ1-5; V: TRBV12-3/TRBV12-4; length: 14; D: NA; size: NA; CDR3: CASTADYSNQPQHF; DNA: TGTGCCAGCACTGCGGATTATAGCAATCAGCCCCAGCATTTT
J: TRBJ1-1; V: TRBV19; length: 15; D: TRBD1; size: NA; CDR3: CARLPGQLMNTEAFF; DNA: TGTGCCAGACTCCCGGGACAGCTAATGAACACTGAAGCTTTCTTT
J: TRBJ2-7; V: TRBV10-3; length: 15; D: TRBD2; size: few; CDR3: CAISDSTSGRYEQYF; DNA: TGTGCCATCAGTGACTCGACTAGCGGGAGGTACGAGCAGTACTTC
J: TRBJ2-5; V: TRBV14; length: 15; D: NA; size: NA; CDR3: CASSHLQIGVETQYF; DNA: TGTGCCAGCAGCCATCTACAGATAGGGGTAGAGACCCAGTACTTC
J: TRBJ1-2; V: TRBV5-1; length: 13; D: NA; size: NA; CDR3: CASSLGSFGGYTF; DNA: TGCGCCAGCAGCTTGGGCAGTTTTGGTGGCTACACCTTC
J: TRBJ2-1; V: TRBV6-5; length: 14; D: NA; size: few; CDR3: CASSYSRQGNEQFF; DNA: TGTGCCAGCAGTTACTCGAGGCAGGGCAATGAGCAGTTCTTC
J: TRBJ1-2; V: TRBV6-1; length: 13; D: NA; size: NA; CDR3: CASRTADNYGYTF; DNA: TGTGCCAGCAGGACAGCCGATAACTATGGCTACACCTTC
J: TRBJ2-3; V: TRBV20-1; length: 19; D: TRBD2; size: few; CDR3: CSARVPSGTSGGISDTQYF; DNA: TGCAGTGCTAGAGTTCCTTCCGGGACTAGCGGGGGGATCTCAGATACGCAGTATTTT
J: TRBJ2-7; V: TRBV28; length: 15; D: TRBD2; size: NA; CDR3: CASSSSGGRVHEQYF; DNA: TGTGCCAGCAGTTCTTCTGGCGGGAGAGTTCACGAGCAGTACTTC
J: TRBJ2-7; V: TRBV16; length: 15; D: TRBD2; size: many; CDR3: CASSQDSGRDYEQYF; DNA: TGTGCCAGCAGCCAGGATAGCGGGAGAGATTACGAGCAGTACTTC
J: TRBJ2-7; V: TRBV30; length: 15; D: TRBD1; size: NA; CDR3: CAWDAGTGVSYEQYF; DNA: TGTGCCTGGGACGCCGGGACAGGGGTATCCTACGAGCAGTACTTC
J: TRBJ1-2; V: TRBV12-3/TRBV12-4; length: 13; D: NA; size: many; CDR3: CASTLRVHYGYTF; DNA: TGTGCCAGCACCTTACGGGTGCACTATGGCTACACCTTC
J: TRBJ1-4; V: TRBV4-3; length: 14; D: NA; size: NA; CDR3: CASSQMDQNEKLFF; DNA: TGCGCCAGCAGCCAAATGGACCAAAATGAAAAACTGTTTTTT
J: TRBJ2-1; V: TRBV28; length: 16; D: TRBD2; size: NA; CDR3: CASSFYTSGTHNEQFF; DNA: TGTGCCAGCAGTTTCTATACTAGCGGGACGCACAATGAGCAGTTCTTC
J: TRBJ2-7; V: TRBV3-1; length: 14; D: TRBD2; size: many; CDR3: CASSPGLAGSEQYF; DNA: TGTGCCAGCAGCCCGGGACTAGCGGGATCCGAGCAGTACTTC
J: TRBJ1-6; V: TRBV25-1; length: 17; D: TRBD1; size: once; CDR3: CASSAGTGGRYNSPLHF; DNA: TGTGCCAGCAGTGCCGGGACAGGGGGTCGGTATAATTCACCCCTCCACTTT
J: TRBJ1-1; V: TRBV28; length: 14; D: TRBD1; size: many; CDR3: CASSTWTGRTEAFF; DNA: TGTGCCAGCAGTACGTGGACAGGGAGGACTGAAGCTTTCTTT
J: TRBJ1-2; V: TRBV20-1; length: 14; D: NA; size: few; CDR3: CSARYTARYYGYTF; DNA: TGCAGTGCTAGATATACCGCAAGGTACTATGGCTACACCTTC
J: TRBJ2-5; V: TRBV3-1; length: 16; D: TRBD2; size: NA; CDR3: CASSQERRLAQETQYF; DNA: TGTGCCAGCAGCCAAGAGAGGAGACTAGCTCAAGAGACCCAGTACTTC
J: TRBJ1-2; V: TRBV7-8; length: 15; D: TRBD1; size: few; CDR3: CASSSLSGGDYGYTF; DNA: TGTGCCAGCAGCTCCCTGTCAGGGGGGGACTATGGCTACACCTTC
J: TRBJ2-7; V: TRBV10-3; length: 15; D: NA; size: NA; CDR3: CAVLGSRGAFYEQYF; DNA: TGTGCCGTCCTTGGGTCGAGGGGGGCTTTCTACGAGCAGTACTTC
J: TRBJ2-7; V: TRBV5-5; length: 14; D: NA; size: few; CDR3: CASSLERGRYEQYF; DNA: TGTGCCAGCAGCTTAGAGAGGGGGAGATACGAGCAGTACTTC
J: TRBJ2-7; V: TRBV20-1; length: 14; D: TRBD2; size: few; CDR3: CSASVPKRDDEQYF; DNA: TGCAGTGCTAGTGTCCCGAAGCGGGACGACGAGCAGTACTTC
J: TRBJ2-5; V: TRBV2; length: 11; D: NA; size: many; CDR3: CASGREETQYF; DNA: TGTGCCAGCGGCAGGGAAGAGACCCAGTACTTC
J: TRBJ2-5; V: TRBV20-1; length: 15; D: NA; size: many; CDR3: CSASMYGTRQETQYF; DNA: TGCAGTGCTAGTATGTACGGGACTCGACAAGAGACCCAGTACTTC
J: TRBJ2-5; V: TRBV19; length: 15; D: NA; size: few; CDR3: CASSLSTGFWETQYF; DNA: TGTGCCAGTAGTCTATCGACGGGCTTTTGGGAGACCCAGTACTTC
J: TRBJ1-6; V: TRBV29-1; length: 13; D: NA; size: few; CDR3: CSVGGTANSPLHF; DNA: TGCAGCGTTGGGGGGACGGCTAATTCACCCCTCCACTTT
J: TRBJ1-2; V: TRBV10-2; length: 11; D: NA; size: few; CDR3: CASSEGEGYTF; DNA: TGCGCCAGCAGTGAAGGGGAAGGCTACACCTTC
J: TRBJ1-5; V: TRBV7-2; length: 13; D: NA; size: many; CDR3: CASSSGARQPQHF; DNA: TGTGCCAGCAGCTCGGGCGCTCGTCAGCCCCAGCATTTT
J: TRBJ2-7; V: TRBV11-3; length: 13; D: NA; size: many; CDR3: CASSSLDSYEQYF; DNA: TGTGCCAGCAGCTCACTAGACAGTTACGAGCAGTACTTC
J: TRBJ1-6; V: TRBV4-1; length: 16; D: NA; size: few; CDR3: CASSQDRRGLNSPLHF; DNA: TGCGCCAGCAGCCAAGATAGGCGGGGGCTTAATTCACCCCTCCACTTT
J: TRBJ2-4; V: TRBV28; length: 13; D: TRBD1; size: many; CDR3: CASYRQGANIQYF; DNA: TGTGCCAGCTATCGACAGGGGGCTAACATTCAGTACTTC
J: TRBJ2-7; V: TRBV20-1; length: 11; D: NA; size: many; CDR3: CSARGVAEQYF; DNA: TGCAGTGCTAGAGGAGTAGCCGAGCAGTACTTC
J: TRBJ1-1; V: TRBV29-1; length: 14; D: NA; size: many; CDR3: CSVQRNSMNTEAFF; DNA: TGCAGCGTCCAACGCAACAGTATGAACACTGAAGCTTTCTTT
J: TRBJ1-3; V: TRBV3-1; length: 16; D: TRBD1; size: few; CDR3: CASSQDEGARGNTIYF; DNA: TGTGCCAGCAGCCAAGACGAGGGGGCACGGGGAAACACCATATATTTT
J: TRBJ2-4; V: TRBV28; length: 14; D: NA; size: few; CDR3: CASSPTLTVVIQYF; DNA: TGTGCCAGCAGTCCCACCTTAACAGTGGTCATTCAGTACTTC
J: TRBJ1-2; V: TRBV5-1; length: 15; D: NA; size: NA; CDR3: CASSLASGNSRGYTF; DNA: TGCGCCAGCAGCTTGGCCTCAGGGAACAGTAGGGGCTACACCTTC
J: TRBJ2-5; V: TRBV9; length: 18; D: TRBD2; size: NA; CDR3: CASSVATGAGGSQETQYF; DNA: TGTGCCAGCAGCGTAGCTACGGGGGCGGGGGGGTCTCAAGAGACCCAGTACTTC
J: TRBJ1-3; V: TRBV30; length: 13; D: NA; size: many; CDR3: CAWSRGNGNTIYF; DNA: TGTGCCTGGAGTAGGGGAAATGGAAACACCATATATTTT
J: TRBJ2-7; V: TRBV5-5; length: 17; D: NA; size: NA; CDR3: CASSWGDSFGVSYEQYF; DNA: TGTGCCAGCAGCTGGGGGGACAGTTTTGGGGTATCCTACGAGCAGTACTTC
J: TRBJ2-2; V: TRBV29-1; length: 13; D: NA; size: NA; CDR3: CSVDVYNTGELFF; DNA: TGCAGCGTTGATGTGTACAACACCGGGGAGCTGTTTTTT
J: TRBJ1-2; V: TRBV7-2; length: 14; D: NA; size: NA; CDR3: CASSYLGTPYGYTF; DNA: TGTGCCAGCAGCTACCTAGGGACCCCCTATGGCTACACCTTC
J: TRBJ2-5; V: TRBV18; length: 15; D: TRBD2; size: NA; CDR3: CASSLLADSQQTQYF; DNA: TGTGCCAGCTCACTACTAGCGGACTCTCAGCAGACCCAGTACTTC
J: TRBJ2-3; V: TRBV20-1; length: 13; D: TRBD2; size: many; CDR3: CSARTSGIHTQYF; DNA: TGCAGTGCTCGGACTAGCGGGATTCATACGCAGTATTTT
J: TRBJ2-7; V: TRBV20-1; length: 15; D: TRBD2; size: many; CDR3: CSARDSSGGAYEQYF; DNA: TGCAGTGCTAGAGATAGTAGCGGGGGGGCCTACGAGCAGTACTTC
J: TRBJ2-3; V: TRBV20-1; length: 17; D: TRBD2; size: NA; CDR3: CSALEPRLAGLTDTQYF; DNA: TGCAGTGCTCTAGAGCCCCGACTAGCGGGTCTCACAGATACGCAGTATTTT
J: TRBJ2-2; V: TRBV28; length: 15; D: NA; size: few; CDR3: CASSSPELHTGELFF; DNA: TGTGCCAGCAGTTCCCCCGAATTGCACACCGGGGAGCTGTTTTTT
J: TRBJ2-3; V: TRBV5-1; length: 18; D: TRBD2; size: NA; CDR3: CASSRLGTSGLDTDTQYF; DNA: TGCGCCAGCAGCCGGCTAGGCACTAGCGGGTTGGATACAGATACGCAGTATTTT